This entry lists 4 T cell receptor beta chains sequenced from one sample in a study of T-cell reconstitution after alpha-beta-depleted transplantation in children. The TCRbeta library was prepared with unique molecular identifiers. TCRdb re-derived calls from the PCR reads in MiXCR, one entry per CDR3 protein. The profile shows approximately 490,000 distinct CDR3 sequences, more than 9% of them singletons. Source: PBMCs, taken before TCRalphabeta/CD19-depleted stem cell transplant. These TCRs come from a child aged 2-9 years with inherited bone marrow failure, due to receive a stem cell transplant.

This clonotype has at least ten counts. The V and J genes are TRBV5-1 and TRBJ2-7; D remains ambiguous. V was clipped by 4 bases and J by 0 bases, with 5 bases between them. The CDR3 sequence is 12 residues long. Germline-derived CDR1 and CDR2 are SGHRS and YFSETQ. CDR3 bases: TGCGCCAGCAGCCACAACTCCTACGAGCAGTACTTC. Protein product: CASSHNSYEQYF.

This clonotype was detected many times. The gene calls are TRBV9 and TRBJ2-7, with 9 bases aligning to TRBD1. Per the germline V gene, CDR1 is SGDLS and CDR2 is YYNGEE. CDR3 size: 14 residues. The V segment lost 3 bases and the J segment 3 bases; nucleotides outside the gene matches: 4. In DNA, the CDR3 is TGTGCCAGCAGCGCCTCGGACAGGGGCTACGAGCAGTACTTC. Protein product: CASSASDRGYEQYF.

The CDR3 sequence: CSAKGDLNTGELFF. For the CDR3, the DNA is TGCAGTGCTAAAGGGGACTTGAACACCGGGGAGCTGTTTTTT. The J gene is TRBJ2-2, the V gene TRBV20-1, with TRBD2 as a possible D gene (6 bases). The V gene lost 4 bases and the J gene lost 1 base, with 10 bases spanning the gap. The CDR3 extends over 14 amino acids. Germline V lookup: CDR1 DFQATT, CDR2 SNEGSKA (reference sequence).

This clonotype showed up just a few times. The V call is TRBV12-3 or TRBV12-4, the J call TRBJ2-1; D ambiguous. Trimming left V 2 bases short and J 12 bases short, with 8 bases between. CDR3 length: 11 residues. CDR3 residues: CASSLSKVQFF. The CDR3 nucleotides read TGTGCCAGCAGTTTAAGTAAGGTGCAGTTCTTC.